The text below deals with one T cell receptor beta chain. The source of the sample is a study of beta chain features in type 1 diabetes. Whole-study context: Comparable age, gender and cell yields were observed in patients relative to healthy donors.

What was sequenced were expressed TCRB transcripts, since all of the isolated RNA had been reverse transcribed. Using immunoSEQ multiplex PCR, the repertoire was profiled, and TCRdb retains in-frame clones only, with some absent. The sample contains about 140,000 clones, roughly 10% of which appear only once. This CDR3 has 15 residues. CDR1 is SGHTA and CDR2 is FQGNSA in the germline V gene. V lost 5 bases, J lost 1 base, and 7 bases stayed unmatched. The clonotype was recovered from a woman in her thirties or forties in good health. What was sequenced was central memory CD4+ T cells from blood. V gene TRBV7-2 combines with J gene TRBJ1-1; 7 bases fit TRBD1. The CDR3 DNA reads as TGTGCCAGCAGCATCAGAGGGACAGCGAACACTGAAGCTTTCTTT. Amino acids: CASSIRGTANTEAFF.